The entry below gives a single T cell receptor beta chain sequence along with its context. This entry belongs to a study of blood T cell repertoires in COVID-19. Study-level background: Samples taken during acute and convalescent COVID-19 were collected in the United States, Italy and Spain. PBMCs, B-cell-depleted T cells, or T cells were the source of the cDNA or gDNA that made up the material.

Measured with immunoSEQ multiplex PCR; TCRdb has only the in-frame clones, and not every one. Here the sample spans some 270,000 clones, 85% to 90% being singletons. The germline CDR1 and CDR2 sequences are MRHNA and SNTAGT. With 6 bases clipped from V and 4 bases from J, the junction kept 9 bases outside the gene matches. This CDR3 comprises 15 residues. The sequenced sample was peripheral blood. The receptor was isolated from a man between 25 and 39 years old with acute or convalescent COVID-19. The chain uses TRBV6-4 and TRBJ2-3, with TRBD2 identical over 8 bases. CDR3 in DNA: TGTGCCAGCAGCCCATTCGGGAGGGTAGCAGATACGCAGTATTTT. Residues: CASSPFGRVADTQYF.